The present TCR beta chain was sequenced within a study of post-analysis software for immune sequencing data. Study background: Included courses were relapsing-remitting and secondary progressive multiple sclerosis; progressive-relapsing multiple sclerosis was also included. The study, taken as a whole, reports: Versus controls, multiple sclerosis patients showed significantly lower diversity (normalized Chao1). With TRBV5-6, TRBV5-1 and TRBV20-1 included, 5 or 6 TRBV segments were more frequent in patients than in controls. Strong co-clustering by F measure linked samples that shared a preparation batch.

With regard to this clonotype: The antigen is undetermined.

TCR beta libraries were prepared from cDNA with unique molecular identifiers. TCRdb called the PCR reads again in MiXCR, with one record for every CDR3 protein. The table records around 260,000 distinct CDR3 sequences, less than 40% of them present only once. This CDR3 spans 16 amino acids. V lost 5 bases, J lost 0 bases, and 3 bases stayed unmatched. The germline V gene has CDR1 DFQATT and CDR2 SNEGSKA (reference sequence). The source is a girl aged 5-17 years with multiple sclerosis. Sequencing was carried out using blood. This rearrangement joins TRBV20-1 to TRBJ2-6, with 11 bases fitting TRBD1. CDR3 region: CSAGGTGGSGANVLTF. The CDR3, as DNA: TGCAGTGCTGGAGGGACAGGGGGCTCTGGGGCCAACGTCCTGACTTTC.